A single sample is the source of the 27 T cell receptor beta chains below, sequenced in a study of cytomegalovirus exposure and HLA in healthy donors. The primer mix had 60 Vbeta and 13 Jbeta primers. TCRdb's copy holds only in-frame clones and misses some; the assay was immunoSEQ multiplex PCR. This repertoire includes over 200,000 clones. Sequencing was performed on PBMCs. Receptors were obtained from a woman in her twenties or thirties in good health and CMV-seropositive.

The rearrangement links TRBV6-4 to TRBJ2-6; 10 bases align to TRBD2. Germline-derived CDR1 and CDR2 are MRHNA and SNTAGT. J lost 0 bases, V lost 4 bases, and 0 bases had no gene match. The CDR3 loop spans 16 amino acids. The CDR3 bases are TGTGCCAGCAGTGGGACTAGCGGCTCTGGGGCCAACGTCCTGACTTTC. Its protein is CASSGTSGSGANVLTF.

For the CDR3, the DNA is TGTGCCAGCAGTGACTCGAGTCCTGGGGGGGCCTACTCTGGGGCCAACGTCCTGACTTTC. As protein: CASSDSSPGGAYSGANVLTF. The J gene is TRBJ2-6, the V gene TRBV6-4; D may be TRBD2 (7 bases). V lost 0 bases and J 0 bases, leaving 18 bases between the germline ends. Germline V CDR1 and CDR2: MRHNA, SNTAGT. CDR3 size: 20 residues.

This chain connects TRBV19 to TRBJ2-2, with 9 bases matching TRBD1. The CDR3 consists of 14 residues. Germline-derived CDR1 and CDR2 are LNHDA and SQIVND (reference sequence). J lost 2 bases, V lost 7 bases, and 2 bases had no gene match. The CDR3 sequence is CASKTGGNTGELFF. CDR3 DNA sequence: TGTGCCAGTAAGACAGGGGGTAACACCGGGGAGCTGTTTTTT. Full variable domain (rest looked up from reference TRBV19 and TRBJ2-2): DGGITQSPKYLFRKEGQNVTLSCEQNLNHDAMYWYRQDPGQGLRLIYYSQIVNDFQKGDIAEGYSVSREKKESFPLTVTSAQKNPTAFYLCASKTGGNTGELFFGEGSRLTVL.

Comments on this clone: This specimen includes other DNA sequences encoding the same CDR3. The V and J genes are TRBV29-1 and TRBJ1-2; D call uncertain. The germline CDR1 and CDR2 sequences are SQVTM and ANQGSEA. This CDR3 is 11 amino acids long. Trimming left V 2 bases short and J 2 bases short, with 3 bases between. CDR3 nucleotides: TGCAGCGTTGAACAGAACTATGGCTACACCTTC. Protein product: CSVEQNYGYTF.

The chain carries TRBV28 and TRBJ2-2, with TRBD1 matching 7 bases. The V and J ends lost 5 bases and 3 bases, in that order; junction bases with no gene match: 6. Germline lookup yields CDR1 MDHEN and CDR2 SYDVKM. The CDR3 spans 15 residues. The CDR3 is CASSLRDRDTGELFF. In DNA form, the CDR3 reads TGTGCCAGCAGTCTCCGGGACAGAGACACCGGGGAGCTGTTTTTT.

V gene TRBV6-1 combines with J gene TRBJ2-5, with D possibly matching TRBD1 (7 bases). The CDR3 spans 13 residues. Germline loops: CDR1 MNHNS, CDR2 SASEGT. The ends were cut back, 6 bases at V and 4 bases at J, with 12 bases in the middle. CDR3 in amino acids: CASRRQGGETQYF. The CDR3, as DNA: TGTGCCAGCAGACGACAGGGAGGAGAGACCCAGTACTTC.

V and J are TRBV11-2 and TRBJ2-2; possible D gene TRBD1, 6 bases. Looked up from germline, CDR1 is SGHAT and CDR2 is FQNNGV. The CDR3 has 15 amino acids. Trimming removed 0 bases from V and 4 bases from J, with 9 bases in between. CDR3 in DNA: TGTGCCAGCAGCTTAGAGGGGGCCGGCACCGGGGAGCTGTTTTTT. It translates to CASSLEGAGTGELFF. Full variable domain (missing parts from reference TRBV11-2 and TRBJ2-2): EAGVAQSPRYKIIEKRQSVAFWCNPISGHATLYWYQQILGQGPKLLIQFQNNGVVDDSQLPKDRFSAERLKGVDSTLKIQPAKLEDSAVYLCASSLEGAGTGELFFGEGSRLTVL.

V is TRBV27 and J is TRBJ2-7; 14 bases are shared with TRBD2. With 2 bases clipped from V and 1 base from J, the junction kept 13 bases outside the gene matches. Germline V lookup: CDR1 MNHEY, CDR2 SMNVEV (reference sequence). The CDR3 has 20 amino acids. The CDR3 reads CASSLIGMGLAGVPSYEQYF. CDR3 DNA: TGTGCCAGCAGTTTAATAGGAATGGGACTAGCGGGAGTTCCGTCCTACGAGCAGTACTTC.

The CDR3: CASSSYPPSSYEQYF. Written as DNA, the CDR3 is TGTGCCAGCAGTTCGTATCCCCCCAGCTCCTACGAGCAGTACTTC. The chain carries TRBV28 and TRBJ2-7, with D hard to call. CDR3 length: 15 amino acids. Trimming took 4 bases from V and 0 from J, leaving 13 bases between them. Germline V gene lookup returns CDR1 MDHEN and CDR2 SYDVKM.

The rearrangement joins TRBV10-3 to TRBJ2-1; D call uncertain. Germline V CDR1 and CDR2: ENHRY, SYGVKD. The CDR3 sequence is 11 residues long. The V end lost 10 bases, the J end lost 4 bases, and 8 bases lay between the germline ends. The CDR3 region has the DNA TGTGCCACCGAGATTTACAATGAGCAGTTCTTC. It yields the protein CATEIYNEQFF.

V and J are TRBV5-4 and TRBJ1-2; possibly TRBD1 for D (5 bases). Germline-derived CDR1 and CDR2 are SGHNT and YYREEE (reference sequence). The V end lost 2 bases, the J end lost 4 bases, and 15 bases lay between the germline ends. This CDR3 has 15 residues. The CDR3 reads CASSLRGGSTYGYTF. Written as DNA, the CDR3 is TGTGCCAGCAGCTTAAGGGGAGGGTCCACCTATGGCTACACCTTC.

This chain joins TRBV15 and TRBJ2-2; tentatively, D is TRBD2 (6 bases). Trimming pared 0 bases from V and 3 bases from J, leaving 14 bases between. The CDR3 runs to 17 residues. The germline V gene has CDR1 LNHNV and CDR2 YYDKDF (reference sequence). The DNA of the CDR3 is TGTGCCACCAGCAGAGAAGGAAGCGGGTTTTACACCGGGGAGCTGTTTTTT. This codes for CATSREGSGFYTGELFF.

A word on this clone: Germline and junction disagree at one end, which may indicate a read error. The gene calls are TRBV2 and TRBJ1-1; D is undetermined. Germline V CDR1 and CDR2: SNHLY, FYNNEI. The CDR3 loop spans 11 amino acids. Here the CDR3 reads CVSSLGAEAFF. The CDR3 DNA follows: TGTGTCAGCAGTTTGGGCGCTGAAGCTTTCTTT.

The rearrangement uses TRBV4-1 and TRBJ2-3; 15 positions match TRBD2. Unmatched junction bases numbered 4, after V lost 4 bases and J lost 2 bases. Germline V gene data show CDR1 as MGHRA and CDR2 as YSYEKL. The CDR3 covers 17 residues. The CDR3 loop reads CASSRWTSGGVTDTQYF. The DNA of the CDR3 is TGCGCCAGCAGCCGCTGGACTAGCGGGGGGGTCACAGATACGCAGTATTTT.

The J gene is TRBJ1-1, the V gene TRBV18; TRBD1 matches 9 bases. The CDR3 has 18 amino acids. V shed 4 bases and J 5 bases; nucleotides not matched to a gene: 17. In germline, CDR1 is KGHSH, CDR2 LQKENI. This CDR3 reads CASSRYLGQGSEGTEAFF. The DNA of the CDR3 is TGTGCCAGCTCACGCTACCTCGGACAGGGGTCGGAAGGGACTGAAGCTTTCTTT. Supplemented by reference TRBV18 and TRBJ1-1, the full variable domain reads NAGVMQNPRHLVRRRGQEARLRCSPMKGHSHVYWYRQLPEEGLKFMVYLQKENIIDESGMPKERFSAEFPKEGPSILRIQQVVRGDSAAYFCASSRYLGQGSEGTEAFFGQGTRLTVV.

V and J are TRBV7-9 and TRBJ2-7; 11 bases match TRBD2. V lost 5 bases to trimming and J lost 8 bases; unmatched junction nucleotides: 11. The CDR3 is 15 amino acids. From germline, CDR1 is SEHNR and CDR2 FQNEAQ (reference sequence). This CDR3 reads CASSPGLAAIEQQYF. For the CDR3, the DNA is TGTGCCAGCAGCCCGGGACTAGCGGCCATCGAACAGCAGTACTTC.

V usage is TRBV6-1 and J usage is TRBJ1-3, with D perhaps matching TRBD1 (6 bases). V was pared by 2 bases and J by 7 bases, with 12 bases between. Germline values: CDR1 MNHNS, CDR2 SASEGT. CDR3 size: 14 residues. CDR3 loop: CASSETGSRNTIYF. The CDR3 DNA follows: TGTGCCAGCAGTGAAACAGGGAGTCGTAACACCATATATTTT.

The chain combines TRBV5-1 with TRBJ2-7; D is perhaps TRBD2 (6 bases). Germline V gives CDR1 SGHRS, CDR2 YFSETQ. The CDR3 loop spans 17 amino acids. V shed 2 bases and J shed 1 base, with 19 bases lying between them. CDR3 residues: CASSFGRQPRRSYEQYF. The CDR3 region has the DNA TGCGCCAGCAGCTTTGGGAGGCAACCGCGTCGGTCCTACGAGCAGTACTTC.

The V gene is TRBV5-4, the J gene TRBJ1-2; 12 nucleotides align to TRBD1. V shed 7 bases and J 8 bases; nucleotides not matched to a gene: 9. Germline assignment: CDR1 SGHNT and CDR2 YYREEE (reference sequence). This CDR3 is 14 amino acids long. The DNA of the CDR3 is TGTGCCAGCGGGGCGGGACAGGGGGCGCAGGGCTACACCTTC. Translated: CASGAGQGAQGYTF.

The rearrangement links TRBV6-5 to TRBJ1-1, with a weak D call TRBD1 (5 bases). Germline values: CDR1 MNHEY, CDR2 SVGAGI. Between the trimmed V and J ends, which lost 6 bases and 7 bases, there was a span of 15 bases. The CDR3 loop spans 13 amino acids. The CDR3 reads CASRADSKFEAFF. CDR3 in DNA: TGTGCCAGCAGGGCTGACAGTAAATTTGAAGCTTTCTTT.

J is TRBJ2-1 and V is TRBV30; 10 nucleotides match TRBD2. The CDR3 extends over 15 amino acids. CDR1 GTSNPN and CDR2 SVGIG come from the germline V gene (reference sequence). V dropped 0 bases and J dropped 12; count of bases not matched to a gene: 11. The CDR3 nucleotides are TGTGCCTGGAGTGTAGGTCTAGCGGGGGAGGATGGGCAGTTCTTC. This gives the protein CAWSVGLAGEDGQFF.

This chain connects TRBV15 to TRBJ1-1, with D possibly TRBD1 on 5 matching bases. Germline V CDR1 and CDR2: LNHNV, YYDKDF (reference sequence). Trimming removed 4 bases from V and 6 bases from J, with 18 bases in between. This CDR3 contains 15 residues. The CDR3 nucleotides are TGTGCCACCAGCATGTGGGGCTCGCGGCCGCCTGAAGCTTTCTTT. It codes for CATSMWGSRPPEAFF.

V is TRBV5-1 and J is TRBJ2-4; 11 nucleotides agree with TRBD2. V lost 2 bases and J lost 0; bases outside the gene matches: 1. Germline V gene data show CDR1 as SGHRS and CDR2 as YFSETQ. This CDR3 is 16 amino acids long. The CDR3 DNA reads TGCGCCAGCAGCTTCGGACTAGCGGGAGCCAAAAACATTCAGTACTTC. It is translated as CASSFGLAGAKNIQYF.

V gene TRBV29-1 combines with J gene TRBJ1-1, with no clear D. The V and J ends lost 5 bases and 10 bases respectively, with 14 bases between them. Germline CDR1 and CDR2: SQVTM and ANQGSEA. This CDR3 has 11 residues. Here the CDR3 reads CSVSTSGGAFF. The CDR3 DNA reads TGCAGCGTTTCTACCTCCGGAGGAGCTTTCTTT.

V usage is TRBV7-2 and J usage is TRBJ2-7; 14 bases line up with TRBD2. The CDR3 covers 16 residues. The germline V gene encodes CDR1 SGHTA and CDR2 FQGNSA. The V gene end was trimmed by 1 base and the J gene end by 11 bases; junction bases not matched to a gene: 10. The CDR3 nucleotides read TGTGCCAGCAGCTTAGGGGGGACTAGCGGGAGAGAGAAGGAGTACTTC. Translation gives CASSLGGTSGREKEYF.

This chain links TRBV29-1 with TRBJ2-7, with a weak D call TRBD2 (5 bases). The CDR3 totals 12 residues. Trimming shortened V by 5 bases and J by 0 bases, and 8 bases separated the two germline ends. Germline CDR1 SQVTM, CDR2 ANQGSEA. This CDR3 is CSVLGVSYEQYF. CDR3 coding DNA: TGCAGCGTTTTGGGAGTCTCCTACGAGCAGTACTTC.

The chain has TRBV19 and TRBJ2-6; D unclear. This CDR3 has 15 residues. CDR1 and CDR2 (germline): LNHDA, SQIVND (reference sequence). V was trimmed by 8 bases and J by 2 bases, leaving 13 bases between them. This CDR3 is CASHEHSTGANVLTF. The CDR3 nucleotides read TGTGCCAGTCACGAGCATTCAACTGGGGCCAACGTCCTGACTTTC.